This T cell receptor beta chain is drawn from a study of shared clonotypes between healthy human individuals. As for the study in general: Donor composition was a couple of women and a few men, aged 18 to 49.

Ten immunoSEQ deep assay plates were used by the authors to sequence unsorted PBMC DNA. Clones were read by immunoSEQ multiplex PCR, and TCRdb kept only the in-frame ones, dropping some. This repertoire shows roughly 510,000 clones, roughly 79% found once; its top ten account for 9.5% to 15%. CDR1 is SNHLY, CDR2 FYNNEI, per germline. CDR3 length: 12 amino acids. V was cut by 6 bases and J by 11 bases, with 16 bases left in between. This clone was seen a few times. Caucasian adults living in Nashville, Tennessee, provided all samples. The receptor's source is a woman in her thirties or forties in good health. Some clones in this sample may be carry-over from other donors' samples. The sequencing sample was made of PBMCs. The chain recombines TRBV2 with TRBJ2-5, with D perhaps given as TRBD1 or TRBD2 (5 bases each). The CDR3 DNA reads as TGTGCCAGCAGCCCCTTGGGACCTCGGCAGTACTTC. Translating it yields CASSPLGPRQYF.